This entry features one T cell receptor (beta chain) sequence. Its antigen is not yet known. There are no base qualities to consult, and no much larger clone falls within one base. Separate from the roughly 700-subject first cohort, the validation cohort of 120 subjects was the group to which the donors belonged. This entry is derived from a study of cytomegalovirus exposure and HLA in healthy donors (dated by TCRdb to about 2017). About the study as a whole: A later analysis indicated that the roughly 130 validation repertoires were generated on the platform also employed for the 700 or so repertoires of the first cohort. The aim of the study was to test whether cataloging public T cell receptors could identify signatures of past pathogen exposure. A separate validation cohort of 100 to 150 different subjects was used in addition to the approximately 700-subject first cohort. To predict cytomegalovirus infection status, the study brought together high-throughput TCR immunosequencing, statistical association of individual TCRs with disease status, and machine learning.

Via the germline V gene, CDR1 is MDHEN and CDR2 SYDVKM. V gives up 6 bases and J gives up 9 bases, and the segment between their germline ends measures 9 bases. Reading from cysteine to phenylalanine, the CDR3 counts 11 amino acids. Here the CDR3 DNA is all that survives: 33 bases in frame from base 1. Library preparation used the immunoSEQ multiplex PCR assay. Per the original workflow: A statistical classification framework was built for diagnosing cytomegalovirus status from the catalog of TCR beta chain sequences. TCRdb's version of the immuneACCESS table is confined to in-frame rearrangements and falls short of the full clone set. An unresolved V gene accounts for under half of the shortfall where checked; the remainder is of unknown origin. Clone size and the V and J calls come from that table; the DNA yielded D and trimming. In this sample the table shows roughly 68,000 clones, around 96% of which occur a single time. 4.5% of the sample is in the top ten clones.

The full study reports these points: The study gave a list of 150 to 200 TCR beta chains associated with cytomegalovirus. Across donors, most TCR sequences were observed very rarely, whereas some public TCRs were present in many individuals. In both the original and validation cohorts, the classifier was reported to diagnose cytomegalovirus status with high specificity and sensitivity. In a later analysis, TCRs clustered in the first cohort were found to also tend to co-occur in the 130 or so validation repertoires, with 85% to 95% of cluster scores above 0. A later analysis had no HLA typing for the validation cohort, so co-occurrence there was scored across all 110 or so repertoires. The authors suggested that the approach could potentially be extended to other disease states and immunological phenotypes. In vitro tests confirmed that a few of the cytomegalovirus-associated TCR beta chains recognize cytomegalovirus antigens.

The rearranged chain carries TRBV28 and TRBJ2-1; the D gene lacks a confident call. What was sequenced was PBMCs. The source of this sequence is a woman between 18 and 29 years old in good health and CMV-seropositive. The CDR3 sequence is CASSSPGEQFF. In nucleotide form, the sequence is TGTGCCAGCAGCTCCCCGGGTGAGCAGTTCTTC.